The 28 T cell receptor beta chains given below trace back to one sample, sequenced in a study of OX40 agonist ivuxolimab in advanced cancers. Using immunoSEQ multiplex PCR, the repertoire was profiled, and TCRdb retains in-frame clones only, with some absent. The sample carries about 48,000 clones, 70% to 85% recorded once. The sequenced sample was CD4+ or CD8+ T cells sorted from blood, obtained in a trial of the OX40 agonist ivuxolimab. The receptor source for this set is an adult with an advanced solid tumor such as melanoma, head and neck, liver or kidney cancer.

The chain has TRBV27 and TRBJ2-1; 14 positions match TRBD2. The V gene end was trimmed by 5 bases and the J gene end by 8 bases; junction bases not matched to a gene: 8. Looked up from germline, CDR1 is MNHEY and CDR2 is SMNVEV (reference sequence). CDR3 length: 16 residues. CDR3 in amino acids: CASSTRTSGRWDEQFF. The CDR3 nucleotides are TGTGCCAGCAGTACCCGGACTAGCGGGAGGTGGGATGAGCAGTTCTTC.

This clone is a singleton in its sample. The chain is built from TRBV7-9 and TRBJ2-1; D call uncertain. V shed 6 bases and J shed 3 bases, with 12 bases lying between them. This CDR3 spans 14 amino acids. The germline V gene encodes CDR1 SEHNR and CDR2 FQNEAQ (reference sequence). This CDR3 is CASRHDDLYNEQFF. The CDR3, as DNA: TGTGCCAGCAGACATGACGACCTCTACAATGAGCAGTTCTTC.

The gene calls are TRBV5-5 and TRBJ2-1; 9 bases agree with TRBD1. Germline loops: CDR1 SGHKS, CDR2 YYEKEE (reference sequence). V shed 4 bases, J shed 8 bases, and the junction held 13 bases outside the gene matches. The CDR3 is 16 amino acids. CDR3 loop: CASSLNPGGTGHEQFF. Here the CDR3 DNA reads TGTGCCAGCAGCCTGAACCCAGGCGGGACAGGGCATGAGCAGTTCTTC.

V gene TRBV7-8 combines with J gene TRBJ2-1; D not resolved. Per germline, CDR1 SGHVS and CDR2 FQNEAQ. Trimming left V 1 base short and J 6 bases short, with 19 bases between. The CDR3 is 17 amino acids. The CDR3 loop is CASSLDSSVGFRNEQFF. In nucleotides, the CDR3 is TGTGCCAGCAGCTTAGATTCGTCGGTCGGCTTTCGCAATGAGCAGTTCTTC.

The genes are TRBV5-6 and TRBJ1-2, with 7 bases matching TRBD1. Germline V gene sequence: CDR1 SGHDT, CDR2 YYEEEE. Unmatched junction bases numbered 16, after V lost 6 bases and J lost 5 bases. This CDR3 contains 16 residues. The CDR3 here is CASKLGGTALIYGYTF. The CDR3 DNA sequence: TGTGCCAGCAAGCTGGGTGGGACAGCTCTCATATATGGCTACACCTTC.

This chain connects TRBV6-4 to TRBJ1-1; D is unresolved. The germline V gene encodes CDR1 MRHNA and CDR2 SNTAGT. The CDR3 is 19 amino acids. V was shortened by 7 bases and J by 6 bases, with 33 bases between the two germline ends. CDR3: CASTPREKSNRVRYPEAFF. Written as DNA, the CDR3 is TGTGCCAGCACCCCGAGGGAAAAATCTAATAGGGTAAGGTACCCTGAAGCTTTCTTT.

CDR3 protein: CASSARGQGLNYGYTF. The CDR3 region has the DNA TGTGCCAGCAGCGCAAGAGGACAGGGCCTTAATTATGGCTACACCTTC. This chain uses TRBV7-8 with TRBJ1-2, with TRBD1 identical over 8 bases. Germline lookup yields CDR1 SGHVS and CDR2 FQNEAQ. V lost 5 bases to trimming and J lost 5 bases; unmatched junction nucleotides: 13. This CDR3 contains 16 residues.

The gene calls are TRBV6-1 and TRBJ2-7; D is possibly TRBD2 (7 bases). Germline V gene sequence: CDR1 MNHNS, CDR2 SASEGT. Deletions cut 6 bases from V and 9 bases from J, with 18 bases between. The CDR3 sequence is 13 residues long. The CDR3 protein is CASSLDRPGGQYF. The CDR3 DNA is TGTGCCAGCAGCCTGGACAGACCGGGGGGGCAGTACTTC.

This clone showed up just once. The V and J genes are TRBV5-4 and TRBJ2-7, with TRBD1 matching 10 bases. Germline CDR1 and CDR2: SGHNT and YYREEE (reference sequence). This CDR3 has 15 residues. The ends lost 4 bases at V and 6 bases at J; junction bases unmatched: 10. The DNA for the CDR3 is TGTGCCAGCAGCGTACCCTTCGGGACAGGGGTCGAGCAGTACTTC. This codes for CASSVPFGTGVEQYF.

V is TRBV7-2 and J is TRBJ2-3, with D unresolved. The V end was cut by 0 bases, the J end by 5 bases, with 9 bases between. Germline V lookup: CDR1 SGHTA, CDR2 FQGNSA. The CDR3 is made up of 14 amino acids. The CDR3 nucleotides read TGTGCCAGCAGCTTAGCCACCTCGGGAGATACGCAGTATTTT. Its protein product is CASSLATSGDTQYF.

The chain carries TRBV5-4 and TRBJ2-7; 8 positions match TRBD1. The V and J ends lost 5 bases and 4 bases, in that order; junction bases with no gene match: 11. Looked up from germline, CDR1 is SGHNT and CDR2 is YYREEE (reference sequence). The CDR3 has 15 residues. The CDR3 loop reads CASSHPRQGIYEQYF. CDR3 nucleotides: TGTGCCAGCAGTCATCCCCGACAGGGGATTTACGAGCAGTACTTC.

The chain recombines TRBV7-8 with TRBJ1-5; 7 bases align to TRBD1. The germline V gene has CDR1 SGHVS and CDR2 FQNEAQ. The V segment lost 2 bases and the J segment 0 bases; nucleotides outside the gene matches: 13. This CDR3 is built from 19 residues. CDR3 sequence reads: CASSLLGGGQEYSNQPQHF. The CDR3 nucleotides are TGTGCCAGCAGCTTATTGGGTGGCGGACAGGAGTATAGCAATCAGCCCCAGCATTTT.

A few counts support this clone. This chain uses TRBV11-1 with TRBJ1-2; the D gene is possibly TRBD1 (6 bases). Germline CDR1 reads SGHAT; CDR2 reads FQDESV (reference sequence). CDR3 length equals 12 residues. The V end lost 5 bases, the J end lost 8 bases, and 12 bases lay between the germline ends. The CDR3 sequence is CASSHRASGYTF. CDR3 bases: TGTGCCAGCAGCCACAGGGCGTCGGGCTACACCTTC.

This clone was seen a handful of times. The J gene is TRBJ1-1, the V gene TRBV10-3, with 9 bases aligning to TRBD1. Per germline, CDR1 ENHRY and CDR2 SYGVKD. The trim removed 2 bases at V and 1 base at J, leaving 5 bases unmatched. The CDR3 consists of 16 residues. The CDR3 DNA follows: TGTGCCATCAGTGAGACAGGGGGCTGGTCGAACACTGAAGCTTTCTTT. Translation gives CAISETGGWSNTEAFF.

V is TRBV14 and J is TRBJ1-6; no reliable D call. Trimming removed 4 bases from V and 11 bases from J, with 9 bases in between. The CDR3 spans 12 residues. Germline V gene sequence: CDR1 SGHDN, CDR2 FVKESK. The CDR3 region has the DNA TGTGCCAGCAGCCTCCCCGGGACACCCCTCCACTTT. It specifies CASSLPGTPLHF.

This chain connects TRBV7-6 to TRBJ1-3; D uncertain. V gave up 2 bases and J gave up 4 bases, with 3 bases separating them. The CDR3 has 12 amino acids. Germline values: CDR1 SGHVS, CDR2 FNYEAQ. The CDR3 sequence: CASSLLGNTIYF. CDR3 nucleotide sequence: TGTGCCAGCAGCTTACTGGGAAACACCATATATTTT.

This clone was recorded only once. V and J are TRBV6-6 and TRBJ1-2; D is unresolved. This CDR3 is 12 amino acids long. Germline CDR1 and CDR2: MNHNY and SVGAGI (reference sequence). The V end lost 7 bases, the J end lost 8 bases, and 14 bases lay between the germline ends. CDR3 sequence reads: CASTRSLVGYTF. CDR3 DNA: TGTGCCAGCACCCGATCCCTGGTCGGCTACACCTTC.

This sequence joins TRBV5-6 and TRBJ2-7; either TRBD1 or TRBD2 may fit D (5 bases each). V was shortened by 4 bases and J by 7 bases, with 15 bases between the two germline ends. Germline V gene lookup returns CDR1 SGHDT and CDR2 YYEEEE. The CDR3 is 13 amino acids. Here the CDR3 reads CASSLSRGEEQYF. The CDR3 bases are TGTGCCAGCAGCCTGAGTAGGGGAGAGGAGCAGTACTTC.

This chain connects TRBV19 to TRBJ1-1; 10 bases are a match to TRBD1. The CDR3 is made up of 15 amino acids. The junction had 2 bases not matched to a gene; V was cut back by 0 bases and J by 4 bases. Germline assignment: CDR1 LNHDA and CDR2 SQIVND (reference sequence). The CDR3 reads CASSIDRDRGTEAFF. DNA of the CDR3: TGTGCCAGTAGTATAGATCGGGACAGGGGCACTGAAGCTTTCTTT.

The chain couples TRBV6-5 to TRBJ1-5; D unclear. V lost 6 bases and J 7 bases, leaving 19 bases between the germline ends. The CDR3 runs to 15 residues. Germline lookup yields CDR1 MNHEY and CDR2 SVGAGI. CDR3 nucleotides: TGTGCCAGCAGAGCTGATGGGGTTGGCAGGCAGCCCCAGCATTTT. Protein: CASRADGVGRQPQHF.

The chain is built from TRBV7-8 and TRBJ2-7; no clear D. This CDR3 has 13 residues. The ends were cut back, 1 base at V and 6 bases at J, with 10 bases in the middle. CDR1 is SGHVS, CDR2 FQNEAQ, per germline. CDR3 region: CASSLVKGTEQYF. Written as DNA, the CDR3 is TGTGCCAGCAGCTTAGTTAAGGGTACCGAGCAGTACTTC.

The CDR3 DNA reads TGTGCCAGCTACGGGAGGGCCCCCTACGAGCAGTACTTC. This sequence encodes CASYGRAPYEQYF. The V and J genes are TRBV6-1 and TRBJ2-7; 8 nucleotides agree with TRBD2. V shed 8 bases, J shed 2 bases, and the junction held 5 bases outside the gene matches. Germline values: CDR1 MNHNS, CDR2 SASEGT. The CDR3 is made up of 13 amino acids.

This chain uses TRBV5-1 with TRBJ2-1; 9 bases align to TRBD2. V gave up 0 bases and J gave up 5 bases; unmatched junction bases: 3. The CDR3 extends over 15 amino acids. Per germline, CDR1 SGHRS and CDR2 YFSETQ. CDR3 loop: CASSLVAGDHNEQFF. CDR3 sequence (DNA): TGCGCCAGCAGCTTGGTAGCGGGAGACCACAATGAGCAGTTCTTC. Filled out from reference TRBV5-1 and TRBJ2-1, the complete variable domain reads KAGVTQTPRYLIKTRGQQVTLSCSPISGHRSVSWYQQTPGQGLQFLFEYFSETQRNKGNFPGRFSGRQFSNSRSEMNVSTLELGDSALYLCASSLVAGDHNEQFFGPGTRLTVL.

CDR3 sequence: CASSSSTGEVDGYTF. CDR3 coding DNA: TGTGCCAGCAGCTCGTCGACAGGGGAAGTCGATGGCTACACCTTC. The chain has TRBV7-9 and TRBJ1-2; the match to TRBD1 covers 8 bases. With V trimmed by 4 bases and J by 6 bases, 10 bases remained unmatched. The CDR3 sequence is 15 residues long. Germline CDR1 and CDR2: SEHNR and FQNEAQ (reference sequence). The entire variable domain, with the rest obtained from reference TRBV7-9 and TRBJ1-2, is as follows: DTGVSQNPRHKITKRGQNVTFRCDPISEHNRLYWYRQTLGQGPEFLTYFQNEAQLEKSRLLSDRFSAERPKGSFSTLEIQRTEQGDSAMYLCASSSSTGEVDGYTFGSGTRLTVV.

The chain recombines TRBV28 with TRBJ1-2; no reliable D call. The ends were cut back, 7 bases at V and 7 bases at J, with 16 bases in the middle. Looked up from germline, CDR1 is MDHEN and CDR2 is SYDVKM. The CDR3 spans 13 residues. This CDR3 reads CASKLSPSSGYTF. The DNA of the CDR3 is TGTGCCAGCAAATTGAGCCCGAGCAGTGGCTACACCTTC.

The gene calls are TRBV6-5 and TRBJ2-2; a weak D match, TRBD1 (7 bases). The V end was cut by 5 bases, the J end by 6 bases, with 16 bases between. CDR3 length: 15 amino acids. Germline lookup yields CDR1 MNHEY and CDR2 SVGAGI. The CDR3 here is CASSQQGRQAGELFF. The CDR3 bases are TGTGCCAGCAGTCAACAGGGGAGGCAAGCCGGGGAGCTGTTTTTT.

The chain combines TRBV19 with TRBJ2-7; TRBD1 or TRBD2 may be the D gene (5 bases each). CDR1 and CDR2 from the germline V gene are LNHDA and SQIVND (reference sequence). The V end was cut by 7 bases, the J end by 4 bases, with 20 bases between. This CDR3 has 15 amino acids. The CDR3 coding sequence is TGTGCCAGTATTCCCCGGGGACGTGGCCCTTACGAGCAGTACTTC. This encodes CASIPRGRGPYEQYF.

This clone was picked up one time. V gene TRBV4-3 combines with J gene TRBJ2-2, with 12 bases that match TRBD1. The CDR3 sequence is 18 residues long. With 0 bases clipped from V and 6 bases from J, the junction kept 8 bases outside the gene matches. Germline-derived CDR1 and CDR2 are LGHNA and YSLEER. CDR3 in amino acids: CASSQDLLGTGGPGELFF. CDR3 nucleotides: TGCGCCAGCAGCCAAGACTTACTCGGGACAGGGGGCCCCGGGGAGCTGTTTTTT.